These 32 T cell receptor beta chains originate from one sample sequenced in a study of identical twins. TCRdb processed the 5' RACE reads anew with MiXCR; each CDR3 protein has one entry. The table lists approximately 220,000 distinct CDR3 sequences, 6.5% to 9% of them singletons. Separately, the same data were catalogued under a study of yellow fever vaccine responses in identical twins.

The material sequenced was CD8+ T cells sorted from blood. These receptors came from a woman between 18 and 30 years old in good health.

CDR3 coding DNA: TGTGCCAGCTCCGGGGACGGGCCCTACGAGCAGTACTTC. Translated: CASSGDGPYEQYF. V gene TRBV4-2 combines with J gene TRBJ2-7, with D perhaps assigned TRBD1 or TRBD2 (5 bases each). V lost 8 bases, J lost 2 bases, and 13 bases lay in between. The CDR3 contains 13 residues. CDR1 and CDR2 from the germline V gene are LGHNA and YNFKEQ.

The table lists this clonotype with many counts. The V call is TRBV15, the J call TRBJ2-1; tentative D call: TRBD1 (5 bases). Trimming removed 4 bases at V and 0 bases at J, with 10 bases between. Germline CDR1 is LNHNV and CDR2 is YYDKDF (reference sequence). CDR3 length: 15 amino acids. This CDR3 is CATSKRQSSYNEQFF. The CDR3 DNA reads as TGTGCCACCAGCAAAAGACAGTCCTCCTACAATGAGCAGTTCTTC. Combining the CDR3 with reference TRBV15 and TRBJ2-1 gives the whole variable domain DAMVIQNPRYQVTQFGKPVTLSCSQTLNHNVMYWYQQKSSQAPKLLFHYYDKDFNNEADTPDNFQSRRPNTSFCFLDIRSPGLGDTAMYLCATSKRQSSYNEQFFGPGTRLTVL.

The chain joins TRBV10-3 to TRBJ2-2; 7 bases fit TRBD2. The CDR3 totals 15 residues. The V segment lost 6 bases and the J segment 6 bases; nucleotides outside the gene matches: 10. Germline-derived CDR1 and CDR2 are ENHRY and SYGVKD. CDR3 protein: CAIRVYRRGAGELFF. For the CDR3, the DNA is TGTGCCATCAGAGTGTACCGCCGGGGGGCCGGGGAGCTGTTTTTT.

This clonotype was seen at least ten times. The J gene is TRBJ2-3, the V gene TRBV14; possibly TRBD1 for D (6 bases). Between the trimmed V and J ends, which lost 4 bases and 3 bases, there was a span of 14 bases. There are 15 residues in the CDR3. CDR1 and CDR2 from the germline V gene are SGHDN and FVKESK. The CDR3: CASSPTGTYTDTQYF. CDR3 sequence (DNA): TGTGCCAGCAGCCCAACCGGGACATATACAGATACGCAGTATTTT.

This clonotype appeared a few times. The rearrangement links TRBV6-2 or TRBV6-3 to TRBJ2-1; 13 bases fit TRBD2. V lost 10 bases, J lost 8 bases, and 8 bases stayed unmatched. The CDR3 is 14 amino acids. Looked up from germline, CDR1 is MNHEY and CDR2 is SVGEGT. The DNA for the CDR3 is TGTGCCACCCATTTAGGACTAGCGGGAGATGAGCAGTTCTTC. This gives the protein CATHLGLAGDEQFF.

This clonotype was picked up many times. The V and J genes are TRBV4-1 and TRBJ2-2; 10 bases are shared with TRBD2. V was clipped by 3 bases and J by 1 base; unmatched bases: 2. Germline V gene lookup returns CDR1 MGHRA and CDR2 YSYEKL. This CDR3 region has 16 residues. CDR3 sequence: CASSQRTSGNTGELFF. The CDR3 bases are TGCGCCAGCAGCCAGAGGACTAGCGGGAACACCGGGGAGCTGTTTTTT.

There are a few counts of this clonotype. This chain connects TRBV12-3 or TRBV12-4 to TRBJ2-5, with D perhaps given as TRBD1 or TRBD2 (6 bases each). The V gene lost 3 bases and the J gene lost 0 bases, with 11 bases spanning the gap. This CDR3 is 15 amino acids long. In nucleotides, the CDR3 is TGTGCCAGCAGTTTTAGAGGGGGGTACCAAGAGACCCAGTACTTC. As protein: CASSFRGGYQETQYF.

There are many counts of this clonotype. This chain joins TRBV4-1 and TRBJ1-2; no clear D gene. Deletions cut 0 bases from V and 3 bases from J, with 11 bases between. The CDR3 is 15 amino acids. CDR1 and CDR2 (germline): MGHRA, YSYEKL. The CDR3 DNA reads TGCGCCAGCAGCCAAGATACGAGGGCACACTATGGCTACACCTTC. Amino acids: CASSQDTRAHYGYTF.

This chain links TRBV2 with TRBJ1-5, with a weak D call TRBD1 (6 bases). The V end was cut by 6 bases, the J end by 4 bases, with 19 bases between. Germline V CDR1 and CDR2: SNHLY, FYNNEI. This CDR3 is 16 amino acids long. The CDR3 sequence: CASREESGTLNQPQHF. Written as DNA, the CDR3 is TGTGCCAGCAGAGAGGAATCCGGGACACTTAATCAGCCCCAGCATTTT.

This clonotype occurred many times. The chain carries TRBV11-2 and TRBJ1-6; no firm D call. Germline assignment: CDR1 SGHAT and CDR2 FQNNGV. This CDR3 spans 14 amino acids. V was clipped by 2 bases and J by 8 bases, with 10 bases between them. In DNA form, the CDR3 reads TGTGCCAGCAGCTTACAGAACTGGGATTCACCCCTCCACTTT. It codes for CASSLQNWDSPLHF.

This clonotype turned up a few times. The gene calls are TRBV27 and TRBJ2-7; 9 bases fit TRBD1. The J segment lost 3 bases and the V segment lost 6 bases, leaving 9 bases of the junction unmatched. Germline V gene lookup returns CDR1 MNHEY and CDR2 SMNVEV (reference sequence). CDR3 length equals 15 residues. CDR3 DNA: TGTGCCAGCAGCCAACGACAGGGGGAGTTCTACGAGCAGTACTTC. This gives the protein CASSQRQGEFYEQYF.

As DNA, the CDR3 is TGTGCCAGCAACAAACGGACTAGCGGGAGCTCCTACAATGAGCAGTTCTTC. Translated, it gives CASNKRTSGSSYNEQFF. The genes are TRBV2 and TRBJ2-1; 13 bases match TRBD2. With V trimmed by 7 bases and J by 0 bases, 6 bases remained unmatched. Germline CDR1 and CDR2: SNHLY and FYNNEI. This CDR3 contains 17 residues.

This clonotype was seen a handful of times. The gene calls are TRBV12-5 and TRBJ2-7, with D hard to call. Germline values: CDR1 LGHNT, CDR2 FRNRAP. V was clipped by 3 bases and J by 2 bases, with 11 bases between them. The CDR3 is 14 residues long. CDR3 coding DNA: TGTGCTAGTGGTTTTGACGCGATGGCCTACGAGCAGTACTTC. Translated: CASGFDAMAYEQYF. Combining the CDR3 with reference TRBV12-5 and TRBJ2-7 gives the whole variable domain DARVTQTPRHKVTEMGQEVTMRCQPILGHNTVFWYRQTMMQGLELLAYFRNRAPLDDSGMPKDRFSAEMPDATLATLKIQPSEPRDSAVYFCASGFDAMAYEQYFGPGTRLTVT.

Many counts were recorded for this clonotype. This chain links TRBV12-3 or TRBV12-4 with TRBJ2-2; D is unclear. The V end lost 8 bases, the J end lost 4 bases, and 2 bases lay between the germline ends. The CDR3 contains 10 residues. DNA of the CDR3: TGTGCCAGCGGCACCGGGGAGCTGTTTTTT. This encodes CASGTGELFF.

This sequence joins TRBV15 and TRBJ2-7; unclear D gene. V gave up 0 bases and J gave up 4 bases, with 7 bases separating them. This CDR3 is built from 13 residues. The germline V gene encodes CDR1 LNHNV and CDR2 YYDKDF (reference sequence). The CDR3 nucleotides read TGTGCCACCAGCAGAGATCAACAATACGAGCAGTACTTC. It yields the protein CATSRDQQYEQYF.

This clonotype was detected ten times or more. This chain joins TRBV4-1 and TRBJ1-2; D is undetermined. V lost 0 bases and J 0 bases, leaving 14 bases between the germline ends. The CDR3 runs 17 residues. Germline CDR1 and CDR2: MGHRA and YSYEKL. CDR3 region: CASSQDHGGPSNYGYTF. The CDR3 DNA is TGCGCCAGCAGCCAAGATCATGGAGGACCCTCTAACTATGGCTACACCTTC.

This clonotype has more than one count but fewer than ten. The V and J genes are TRBV20-1 and TRBJ2-7, with 12 positions matching TRBD2. J lost 6 bases, V lost 0 bases, and 12 bases had no gene match. The CDR3 is 17 amino acids. Per the germline V gene, CDR1 is DFQATT and CDR2 is SNEGSKA (reference sequence). CDR3 sequence: CSARDVETSGSSLEQYF. The CDR3 DNA reads as TGCAGTGCTAGAGATGTTGAGACTAGCGGGAGCTCGCTCGAGCAGTACTTC.

The chain couples TRBV7-9 to TRBJ2-7; D tentatively fits TRBD1 or TRBD2 (6 bases each). The ends were cut back, 1 base at V and 3 bases at J, with 13 bases in the middle. The CDR3 has 15 amino acids. The V gene's germline CDR1 is SEHNR and CDR2 FQNEAQ (reference sequence). In DNA form, the CDR3 reads TGTGCCAGCAGCTTAGTAACAGGGAGGAACTACGAGCAGTACGTC. It specifies CASSLVTGRNYEQYV.

This clonotype was seen a few times. This chain uses TRBV27 with TRBJ2-4; TRBD2 agrees at 7 bases. Germline CDR1 is MNHEY and CDR2 is SMNVEV (reference sequence). The CDR3 length is 16 residues. The trim removed 6 bases at V and 5 bases at J, leaving 13 bases unmatched. The CDR3 coding sequence is TGTGCCAGCAGCCCTACCTCCAGCGGGACTGAAAACATTCAGTACTTC. It yields the protein CASSPTSSGTENIQYF.

This clonotype was counted at least ten times. The V and J genes are TRBV12-3 or TRBV12-4 and TRBJ2-5; TRBD2 matches at 14 bases. This CDR3 is 17 amino acids long. After removal of 5 bases from V and 5 bases from J, the junction contained 10 bases not matched to a gene. CDR3: CASSTGTSGSVGETQYF. CDR3 sequence (DNA): TGTGCCAGCAGTACCGGGACTAGCGGGAGTGTGGGGGAGACCCAGTACTTC.

This rearrangement joins TRBV2 to TRBJ2-1; either TRBD1 or TRBD2 may supply D (6 bases each). The V and J ends lost 6 bases and 5 bases respectively, with 20 bases between them. The CDR3 totals 16 residues. CDR1 and CDR2 (germline): SNHLY, FYNNEI. The CDR3 loop reads CASSPRPGAVHNEQFF. The CDR3, as DNA: TGTGCCAGCAGCCCTCGGCCGGGGGCCGTCCACAATGAGCAGTTCTTC.

The chain combines TRBV5-6 with TRBJ2-7; TRBD2 aligns across 10 bases. This CDR3 spans 15 amino acids. Germline lookup yields CDR1 SGHDT and CDR2 YYEEEE. V dropped 2 bases and J dropped 6; count of bases not matched to a gene: 8. CDR3 loop: CASSLSSGRAREQYF. CDR3 coding DNA: TGTGCCAGCAGCTTATCGAGCGGGAGGGCCCGCGAGCAGTACTTC. The full variable domain, in which reference TRBV5-6 and TRBJ2-7 provide the parts outside the CDR3, is DAGVTQSPTHLIKTRGQQVTLRCSPKSGHDTVSWYQQALGQGPQFIFQYYEEEERQRGNFPDRFSGHQFPNYSSELNVNALLLGDSALYLCASSLSSGRAREQYFGPGTRLTVT.

This clonotype occurred a few times. V gene TRBV15 combines with J gene TRBJ2-5; tentative D call: TRBD2 (5 bases). The CDR3 extends over 14 amino acids. The germline V and J ends were trimmed by 3 bases and 5 bases, with 13 bases remaining between them. Germline assignment: CDR1 LNHNV and CDR2 YYDKDF (reference sequence). The CDR3 here is CATSSSRVRETQYF. The CDR3 nucleotides are TGTGCCACCAGCAGTTCGAGGGTACGGGAGACCCAGTACTTC.

The sample holds many counts of this clonotype. This sequence joins TRBV4-1 and TRBJ1-1; D may be TRBD1 (5 bases). The CDR3 runs to 16 residues. CDR1 MGHRA and CDR2 YSYEKL come from the germline V gene. V was shortened by 0 bases and J by 3 bases, with 14 bases between the two germline ends. This chain's CDR3 is CASSQDPGARHTEAFF. The DNA for the CDR3 is TGCGCCAGCAGCCAAGATCCCGGGGCGCGACACACTGAAGCTTTCTTT.

This chain connects TRBV25-1 to TRBJ2-5; 10 positions agree with TRBD2. V lost 2 bases, J lost 4 bases, and 1 base stayed unmatched. The CDR3 covers 14 residues. CDR1 and CDR2 from the germline V gene are MGHDK and SYGVNS. The CDR3 loop reads CASSELAGVETQYF. The DNA of the CDR3 is TGTGCCAGCAGTGAACTAGCGGGAGTAGAGACCCAGTACTTC.

V usage is TRBV5-1 and J usage is TRBJ2-7; perhaps TRBD2 as D (6 bases). CDR1 SGHRS and CDR2 YFSETQ come from the germline V gene. CDR3 length: 16 amino acids. Trimming removed 7 bases from V and 1 base from J, with 21 bases in between. The CDR3 DNA is TGCGCCAGCCCCCGGCGGTTGGCGGGGTGGTCCTACGAGCAGTACGTC. It is translated as CASPRRLAGWSYEQYV.

The sample holds a few counts of this clonotype. This chain joins TRBV27 and TRBJ2-7, with D possibly TRBD1 on 6 matching bases. This CDR3 contains 14 residues. The germline V gene has CDR1 MNHEY and CDR2 SMNVEV (reference sequence). Trimming took off 5 bases at V and 3 bases at J, with 14 bases between the two ends. CDR3 sequence: CASSPQGPNYEQYF. The CDR3 DNA reads TGTGCCAGCAGTCCCCAGGGGCCCAACTACGAGCAGTACTTC.

This clonotype was counted between two and nine times. The J gene is TRBJ2-5, the V gene TRBV7-9; D gene ambiguous. The V and J ends lost 4 bases and 4 bases respectively, with 7 bases between them. The CDR3 runs to 12 residues. The germline V gene has CDR1 SEHNR and CDR2 FQNEAQ (reference sequence). As DNA, the CDR3 is TGTGCCAGCAGCTCCCTAGGAGAGACCCAGTACTTC. Translating it yields CASSSLGETQYF.

This clonotype was counted at least ten times. The V call is TRBV7-9, the J call TRBJ2-3; TRBD2 is a possible D gene (6 bases). Germline CDR1 and CDR2: SEHNR and FQNEAQ (reference sequence). The V end was cut by 1 base, the J end by 5 bases, with 19 bases between. This CDR3 is 17 amino acids long. This CDR3 is CASSLERLAIGLDTQYF. The CDR3 nucleotides are TGTGCCAGCAGCTTAGAGCGGCTAGCGATTGGACTAGATACGCAGTATTTT.

This clonotype appeared a few times. The chain couples TRBV6-1 to TRBJ2-5; the D is unclear. Deletions cut 1 base from V and 4 bases from J, with 13 bases between. CDR3 length: 15 amino acids. Germline V gene sequence: CDR1 MNHNS, CDR2 SASEGT. The CDR3 sequence: CASSEGAAEIETQYF. CDR3 sequence (DNA): TGTGCCAGCAGTGAAGGGGCGGCAGAGATAGAGACCCAGTACTTC.

This clonotype appeared many times. The V and J genes are TRBV7-2 and TRBJ2-3; D gene uncertain. The CDR3 contains 15 residues. The germline CDR1 and CDR2 sequences are SGHTA and FQGNSA. V lost 3 bases, J lost 0 bases, and 10 bases lay in between. The CDR3 reads CASSLRSASTDTQYF. CDR3 coding DNA: TGTGCCAGCAGCTTGCGGAGTGCTAGCACAGATACGCAGTATTTT.

This clonotype was seen a handful of times. V and J are TRBV19 and TRBJ2-3, with TRBD2 identical over 7 bases. Germline CDR1 is LNHDA and CDR2 is SQIVND (reference sequence). CDR3 size: 17 residues. J gave up 0 bases and V 2 bases, and 8 bases lay outside the gene matches. Here the CDR3 reads CASSITRDYLSTDTQYF. The CDR3 nucleotides are TGTGCCAGTAGTATAACCCGGGACTATTTAAGCACAGATACGCAGTATTTT.